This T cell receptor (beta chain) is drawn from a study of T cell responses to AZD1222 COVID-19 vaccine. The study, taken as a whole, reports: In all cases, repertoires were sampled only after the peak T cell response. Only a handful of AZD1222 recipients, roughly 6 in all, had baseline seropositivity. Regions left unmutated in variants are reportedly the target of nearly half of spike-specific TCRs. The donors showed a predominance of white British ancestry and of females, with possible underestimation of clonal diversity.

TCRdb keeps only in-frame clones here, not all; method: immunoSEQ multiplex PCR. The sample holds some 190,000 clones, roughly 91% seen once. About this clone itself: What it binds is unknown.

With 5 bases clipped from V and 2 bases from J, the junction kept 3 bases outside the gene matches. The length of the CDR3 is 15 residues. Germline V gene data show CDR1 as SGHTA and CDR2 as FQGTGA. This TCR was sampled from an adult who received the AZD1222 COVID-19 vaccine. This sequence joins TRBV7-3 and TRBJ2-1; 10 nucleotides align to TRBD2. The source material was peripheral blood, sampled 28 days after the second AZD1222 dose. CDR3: CASSPTSGTYNEQFF. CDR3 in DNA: TGTGCCAGCAGCCCAACTAGCGGGACCTACAATGAGCAGTTCTTC.